This T cell receptor (beta chain) was recorded in a study of siplizumab effects on memory and regulatory T cells. The study, taken as a whole, reports: In the presence of siplizumab, alloreactive sequences traceable to unstimulated CD4+ memory cells were significantly reduced.

With regard to this clone: As yet, its antigen is unknown.

This table comes from immunoSEQ multiplex PCR, and its TCRdb copy is limited to in-frame clones, with some not included. The sample lists about 91,000 clones, roughly 93% occurring once. CDR3 length: 16 residues. CDR1 is SGDLS and CDR2 is YYNGEE in the germline V gene. V was clipped by 3 bases and J by 2 bases, with 15 bases between them. Sequencing was performed on CD8+ T cells sorted from blood. The chain joins TRBV9 to TRBJ2-1, with D perhaps TRBD2 (7 bases). The source is a human donor in good health. CDR3 sequence reads: CASSGQGRGTYNEQFF. CDR3 sequence (DNA): TGTGCCAGCAGCGGTCAGGGGCGGGGGACCTACAATGAGCAGTTCTTC.